Listed below are T cell receptor beta chains from one sample, sequenced in a study of monozygotic twins with cystic fibrosis. The protocol was immunoSEQ multiplex PCR, while the TCRdb copy is restricted to in-frame clones and leaves out a portion. The sample lists about 19,000 clones, approximately 97% occurring once. The sequenced material came from blood. These receptors were collected from a woman under 40 with cystic fibrosis. CDR3s include the opening cysteine and the closing phenylalanine or tryptophan. D genes are given only for firm matches. Only part of the rows carry a size: once, few, many, or a class if the clone is expanded.

size,J,V,D,CDR3,DNA
once,TRBJ2-1,TRBV15,TRBD2,CATSRETSGDEQFF,TGTGCCACCAGCAGGGAGACTAGCGGGGATGAGCAGTTCTTC
-,TRBJ2-1,TRBV5-4,TRBD2,CASSLIGAGGLAYNEQFF,TGTGCCAGCAGCTTGATTGGAGCGGGGGGGCTAGCCTACAATGAGCAGTTCTTC
once,TRBJ2-3,TRBV25-1,-,CASSGNTDTQYF,TGTGCCAGCAGTGGGAACACAGATACGCAGTATTTT
-,TRBJ2-7,TRBV4-1,-,CASSQDRQYYEQYF,TGCGCCAGCAGCCAAGATAGACAGTACTACGAGCAGTACTTC
-,TRBJ2-3,TRBV5-6,TRBD2,CASSLVLAGGTDTQYF,TGTGCCAGCAGCTTGGTGCTAGCGGGGGGCACAGATACGCAGTATTTT
-,TRBJ1-3,TRBV7-9,TRBD1,CASSLAQGAGGNTIYF,TGTGCCAGCAGCTTAGCACAGGGGGCAGGTGGAAACACCATATATTTT
-,TRBJ1-5,TRBV4-1,-,CASSQGGESQPQHF,TGCGCCAGCAGCCAAGGGGGGGAATCTCAGCCCCAGCATTTT
-,TRBJ1-1,TRBV7-2,-,CASSFFRTAEAFF,TGTGCCAGCAGCTTTTTCCGGACAGCCGAAGCTTTCTTT
-,TRBJ2-3,TRBV2,-,CASSELWHPLVTDTQYF,TGTGCCAGCAGTGAACTCTGGCATCCACTAGTCACAGATACGCAGTATTTT
-,TRBJ2-1,TRBV5-1,TRBD2,CASSETSGGASEQFF,TGCGCCAGCAGCGAGACTAGCGGGGGGGCGAGTGAGCAGTTCTTC
-,TRBJ2-7,TRBV6-1,-,CASTSSGVWDGEQYF,TGTGCCAGTACAAGTAGTGGGGTATGGGACGGCGAGCAGTACTTC
-,TRBJ2-3,TRBV5-6,-,CASARDRRADTQYF,TGTGCCAGCGCCCGGGACCGGAGGGCAGATACGCAGTATTTT
-,TRBJ2-1,TRBV19,-,CASSFWSSYNEQFF,TGTGCCAGTAGCTTCTGGAGCTCCTACAATGAGCAGTTCTTC
-,TRBJ1-2,TRBV19,-,CASSNPTGYGYTF,TGTGCCAGTAGTAATCCGACAGGCTATGGCTACACCTTC
-,TRBJ1-2,TRBV25-1,-,CASSESGGARGYGYTF,TGTGCCAGCAGTGAATCTGGGGGGGCGCGTGGGTATGGCTACACCTTC
-,TRBJ1-5,TRBV4-1,TRBD1,CASSQDPTGGQPQHF,TGCGCCAGCAGCCAAGATCCAACAGGGGGCCAGCCCCAGCATTTT
once,TRBJ2-3,TRBV5-4,-,CASSQDSTDTQYF,TGTGCCAGCAGCCAGGACTCCACAGATACGCAGTATTTT
-,TRBJ1-4,TRBV6-1,-,CASSEGGGQNNEKLFF,TGTGCCAGCAGTGAAGGGGGCGGACAGAATAATGAAAAACTGTTTTTT
-,TRBJ2-3,TRBV5-1,-,CASSLEAAQDTQYF,TGCGCCAGCAGCTTGGAGGCAGCGCAAGATACGCAGTATTTT
-,TRBJ1-2,TRBV30,TRBD1,CAWSVPGQGARYTF,TGTGCCTGGAGTGTACCCGGACAGGGGGCACGCTACACCTTC
-,TRBJ2-2,TRBV19,-,CASSIISGSGELFF,TGTGCCAGTAGTATAATATCGGGGTCCGGGGAGCTGTTTTTT
-,TRBJ2-7,TRBV5-1,-,CASSPGAPYEQYF,TGCGCCAGCAGCCCTGGGGCCCCCTACGAGCAGTACTTC
-,TRBJ2-7,TRBV4-1,-,CASSQGGTLRYEQYF,TGCGCCAGCAGCCAAGGAGGGACACTCCGATACGAGCAGTACTTC
-,TRBJ2-7,TRBV6-1,-,CASSGVGSTGEQYF,TGTGCCAGCAGTGGGGTTGGTAGTACCGGCGAGCAGTACTTC
-,TRBJ2-1,TRBV19,-,CASTSRASSYNEQFF,TGTGCCAGTACGTCGCGGGCAAGCTCCTACAATGAGCAGTTCTTC
-,TRBJ2-7,TRBV5-1,TRBD1,CASSSDRDTEQYF,TGCGCCAGCAGTTCCGACAGGGATACCGAGCAGTACTTC
-,TRBJ2-7,TRBV7-2,TRBD2,CASSLGFGGAYEQYF,TGTGCCAGCAGCTTAGGTTTCGGGGGGGCCTACGAGCAGTACTTC